This T cell receptor beta chain originates from a study of T-cell memory formation after mild COVID-19 listed by TCRdb under 2021. Notes on the research overall: TCR sequence clusters from the two donors were found to be largely donor specific. Longitudinal TCRalpha and TCRbeta repertoire sequencing tracked T-cell clones expanding and contracting after mild COVID-19 in two donors. Two young, previously healthy adult volunteers made up the cohort, one male and one female. Overall study results and their limits: Contracting CD4+ clones were located mainly in the CM and EM memory subsets, whereas CD8+ clones were found to be enriched in EMRA. From day 15 to 85, contracting clones showed balanced CD4/CD8 phenotypes, whereas a second wave of clones that expanded from day 15 to 37 leaned towards CD4+. Only a couple of mild cases were covered in the study, and larger cohorts including severe cases with pre-infection samples were considered necessary. Some responding clones were found in pre-infection memory, which suggests that pre-existing cross-reactive memory T cells took part in the SARS-CoV-2 response. The second-wave clones that peaked on day 37 were not confirmed to be SARS-CoV-2 specific.

PBMCs were isolated by Ficoll-Paque density gradient centrifugation. Germline trimming amounts to 1 base on V and 5 bases on J, with 5 as the count of junction bases outside the gene matches. Taken from cysteine to phenylalanine, the CDR3 has 16 residues. The retained sequence is limited to the CDR3, 48 bases, with the frame set at the first base. Sequences MGHRA (CDR1) and YSYEKL (CDR2) are obtained from the germline V gene. This clonotype was recorded a few times. It lacks a known antigen. It has no much larger one-base neighbor in the sample; base qualities were not kept. TCRdb shows the sequencer as Illumina NovaSeq 6000. Using 5'RACE with constant-segment primers, TCRalpha and TCRbeta cDNA libraries were constructed, with sample barcodes and unique molecular identifiers added in the process. Trizol reagent was used to extract RNA from every sample. Libraries were amplified in two PCR steps, with a second sample barcode and Illumina TruSeq adapters added in the second step. Sequencing of libraries was performed on an Illumina NovaSeq with 2 x 150 bp paired-end reads. Regarding the original processing steps: Reads were demultiplexed and collapsed into UMI-guided consensus sequences with migec v1.2.7. With mixcr v2.1.11, UMI consensuses were aligned to TRA and TRB V and J templates and assembled into clonotypes. Expanded or contracted clonotypes were those called significant by both edgeR and NoisET, with noise models trained on biological replicates. For edgeR calls, the cutoffs were a false discovery rate-adjusted p below 0.01 and a log2 fold-change threshold of 1. As an exploratory analysis of dynamics, max-normalized trajectories of the 1000 most abundant clonotypes were examined with PCA combined with hierarchical clustering. Separately sequenced CD4+ and CD8+ repertoires were used to assign the CD4 or CD8 phenotype of responding clones. The public reads were reanalyzed by TCRdb: fastp trimming at Q25, MiXCR alignment, in-frame beta chains only. Duplicate CDR3 protein sequences are folded into a single record with the most common DNA and genes. In this record, the V and J calls reflect TCRdb's handling and not the investigators' own analysis. The sample table lists under 350,000 distinct CDR3 sequences, under 20% of them with a count of one. The ten largest clones capture roughly 20% of the sample.

The V gene is TRBV4-1 and the J gene is TRBJ2-5; 12 middle bases align to TRBD1. The sequenced sample was PBMCs or a T cell subset sorted from them (not recorded which). This TCR was sampled from a man younger than 30 who had mild COVID-19 (a few samples of this study predate the infection). The sample titles of this study are shuffled in the database, so cell type and time point are left out; the donor was told from shared clones. CDR3 loop: CASSQGGQGASETQYF. The nucleotide sequence is TGCGCCAGCAGCCAAGGGGGACAGGGGGCCTCGGAGACCCAGTACTTC.